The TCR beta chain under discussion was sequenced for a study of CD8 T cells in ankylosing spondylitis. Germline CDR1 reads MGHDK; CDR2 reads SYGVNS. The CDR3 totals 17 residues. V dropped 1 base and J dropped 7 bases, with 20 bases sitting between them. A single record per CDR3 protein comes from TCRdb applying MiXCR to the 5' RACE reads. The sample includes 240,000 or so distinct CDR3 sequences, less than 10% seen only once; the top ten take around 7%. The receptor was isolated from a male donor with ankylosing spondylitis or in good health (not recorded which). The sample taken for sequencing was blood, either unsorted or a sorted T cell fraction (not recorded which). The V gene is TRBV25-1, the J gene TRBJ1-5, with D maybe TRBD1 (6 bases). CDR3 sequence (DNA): TGTGCCAGCAGTGAATTTGGGGGCAGGGGATTCGGGCAGCCCCAGCATTTT. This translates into CASSEFGGRGFGQPQHF.